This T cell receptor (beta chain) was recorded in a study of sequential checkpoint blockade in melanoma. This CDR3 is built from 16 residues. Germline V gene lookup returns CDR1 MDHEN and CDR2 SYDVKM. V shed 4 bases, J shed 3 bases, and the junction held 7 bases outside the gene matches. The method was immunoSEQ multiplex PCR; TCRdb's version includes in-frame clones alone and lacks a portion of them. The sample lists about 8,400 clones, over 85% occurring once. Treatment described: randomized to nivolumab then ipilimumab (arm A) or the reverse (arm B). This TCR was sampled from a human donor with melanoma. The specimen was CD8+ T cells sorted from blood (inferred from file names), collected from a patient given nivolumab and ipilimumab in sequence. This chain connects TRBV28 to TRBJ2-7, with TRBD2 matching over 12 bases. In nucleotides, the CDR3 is TGTGCCAGCAGTTCCCACTTACTAGCGGGAGGCTACGAGCAGTACTTC. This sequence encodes CASSSHLLAGGYEQYF.